This T cell receptor beta chain was captured in a study of blood T cell repertoires in COVID-19. The overall study: Whether acute or convalescent, the COVID-19 samples came from the United States, Italy and Spain. In each case, the material was cDNA or gDNA derived from T cells, B-cell-depleted T cells, or PBMCs.

Authors' methods: Amplification from reference gene primers served as the basis for estimated nucleated cell counts. Sequencing was performed with immunoSEQ multiplex PCR; in TCRdb, only in-frame clones are kept and a portion is missing. V, J and clone size were drawn from that table, and D and trimming were deduced from the DNA. The table shows about 240,000 clones, with about four fifths occurring only once. This clonotype was obtained from an elderly woman with acute or convalescent COVID-19. Sequencing was carried out using peripheral blood.

In DNA form, the CDR3 reads TGTGCCACCATCGCGAGACCAACAGTGACGTCCGCTGAAGCTTTCTTT. This translates into CATIARPTVTSAEAFF. The genes are TRBV15 and TRBJ1-1; D gene ambiguous. V was pared by 7 bases and J by 6 bases, with 24 bases between. CDR1 is LNHNV, CDR2 YYDKDF, per germline (reference sequence). The CDR3 totals 16 residues.